Following are 22 T cell receptor beta chains from one sample sequenced in a study of shared clonotypes between healthy human individuals. The repertoire was sequenced with immunoSEQ multiplex PCR; TCRdb's copy has only in-frame clones and lacks some. The table shows around 530,000 clones, with roughly four fifths occurring only once. The specimen sequenced was PBMCs. The receptors were gathered from a woman in her forties in good health. Some clones in this sample may be carry-over from other donors' samples.

In nucleotides, the CDR3 is TGTGCCAGCCGCCCCCGGCAAGGCACAGATACGCAGTATTTT. Encoded protein: CASRPRQGTDTQYF. The V call is TRBV5-8, the J call TRBJ2-3; D uncertain. Per the germline V gene, CDR1 is SGHTS and CDR2 is YDEGEE. Trimming shortened V by 7 bases and J by 1 base, and 13 bases separated the two germline ends. The CDR3 is 14 residues long.

The rearrangement links TRBV9 to TRBJ2-3, with 7 nucleotides matching TRBD1. Trimming at V came to 4 bases and at J to 0 bases, leaving 11 bases not matched to a gene. CDR1 is SGDLS, CDR2 YYNGEE, per germline. This CDR3 comprises 17 residues. CDR3 in amino acids: CASSPGTALLSTDTQYF. CDR3 DNA sequence: TGTGCCAGCAGCCCCGGGACAGCCCTCCTTAGCACAGATACGCAGTATTTT.

Of note for this clone: The sample holds other DNA sequences that translate to the same CDR3. The V call is TRBV9, the J call TRBJ2-7; D is perhaps TRBD2 (6 bases). CDR1 is SGDLS, CDR2 YYNGEE, per germline. This CDR3 contains 14 residues. Trimming removed 2 bases at V and 0 bases at J, with 9 bases between. The CDR3, as DNA: TGTGCCAGCAGCGTTAGCGGAAACTCCTACGAGCAGTACTTC. Translation gives CASSVSGNSYEQYF.

The genes are TRBV7-3 and TRBJ2-1, with unresolved D. CDR1 is SGHTA and CDR2 is FQGTGA in the germline V gene. The CDR3 covers 15 residues. The germline V and J ends were trimmed by 2 bases and 0 bases, with 8 bases remaining between them. The DNA of the CDR3 is TGTGCCAGCAGCTTAGCGCCAGGCTCCTACAATGAGCAGTTCTTC. This encodes CASSLAPGSYNEQFF.

V usage is TRBV2 and J usage is TRBJ2-2; D may be TRBD1 (5 bases). Trimming shortened V by 7 bases and J by 3 bases, and 12 bases separated the two germline ends. This CDR3 is built from 14 residues. Germline V gene lookup returns CDR1 SNHLY and CDR2 FYNNEI. CDR3 coding DNA: TGTGCCAGCAAGGGTCCAGGGCACACCGGGGAGCTGTTTTTT. Translated: CASKGPGHTGELFF.

The chain recombines TRBV18 with TRBJ2-3, with D tentatively TRBD1 (5 bases). Germline V gene data show CDR1 as KGHSH and CDR2 as LQKENI. Trimming cost V 1 base and J 6 bases, with 8 bases left between them. CDR3 length equals 13 residues. The CDR3 region is CASSPRQGDTQYF. For the CDR3, the DNA is TGTGCCAGCTCACCACGGCAGGGCGATACGCAGTATTTT.

The chain carries TRBV5-4 and TRBJ2-1; 7 bases are a match to TRBD1. Germline lookup yields CDR1 SGHNT and CDR2 YYREEE (reference sequence). This CDR3 is 13 amino acids long. V shed 4 bases, J shed 7 bases, and the junction held 5 bases outside the gene matches. The CDR3 DNA reads TGTGCCAGCAGCCCCACAGGGGTGAATGAGCAGTTCTTC. This codes for CASSPTGVNEQFF.

This chain connects TRBV29-1 to TRBJ1-2; D remains ambiguous. The V and J ends lost 3 bases and 10 bases respectively, with 18 bases between them. This CDR3 is 13 amino acids long. The V gene's germline CDR1 is SQVTM and CDR2 ANQGSEA. CDR3 in DNA: TGCAGCGTTGATTTCTGGCAGAGCTCAGTCTACACCTTC. As protein: CSVDFWQSSVYTF. Full variable domain (rest looked up from reference TRBV29-1 and TRBJ1-2): SAVISQKPSRDICQRGTSLTIQCQVDSQVTMMFWYRQQPGQSLTLIATANQGSEATYESGFVIDKFPISRPNLTFSTLTVSNMSPEDSSIYLCSVDFWQSSVYTFGSGTRLTVV.

The chain uses TRBV6-4 and TRBJ2-1, with D perhaps being TRBD1 or TRBD2 (5 bases each). CDR1 is MRHNA, CDR2 SNTAGT, per germline. The CDR3 contains 16 residues. With 0 bases removed from V and 0 bases from J, the gap between germline ends came to 9 bases. The chain's CDR3 is CASSDSPGRSYNEQFF. For the CDR3, the DNA is TGTGCCAGCAGTGACTCGCCGGGACGCTCCTACAATGAGCAGTTCTTC.

This chain joins TRBV6-5 and TRBJ2-5; the D gene is possibly TRBD2 (6 bases). This CDR3 spans 15 amino acids. Germline lookup yields CDR1 MNHEY and CDR2 SVGAGI. Deletions cut 7 bases from V and 2 bases from J, with 17 bases between. The CDR3 DNA reads TGTGCCAGCAACCCCCGGGGGTCTGGACAAGAGACCCAGTACTTC. Translating gives CASNPRGSGQETQYF.

The rearrangement links TRBV11-2 to TRBJ2-5; 8 positions agree with TRBD1. This CDR3 is built from 15 residues. The V segment lost 4 bases and the J segment 7 bases; nucleotides outside the gene matches: 11. Germline V CDR1 and CDR2: SGHAT, FQNNGV. The CDR3 DNA follows: TGTGCCAGCAGCTCCTCCCCCCAGGGGGCAGGGACCCAGTACTTC. Protein: CASSSSPQGAGTQYF.

This rearrangement joins TRBV5-1 to TRBJ2-3, with D perhaps matching TRBD1 or TRBD2 (5 bases each). V was clipped by 5 bases and J by 2 bases, with 21 bases between them. The CDR3 has 17 residues. Germline V gene lookup returns CDR1 SGHRS and CDR2 YFSETQ. CDR3 loop: CASRSRGSVGDTDTQYF. DNA for the CDR3: TGCGCCAGCAGGTCGAGGGGTTCGGTTGGGGACACAGATACGCAGTATTTT. The full variable domain, rest sourced from reference TRBV5-1 and TRBJ2-3, is KAGVTQTPRYLIKTRGQQVTLSCSPISGHRSVSWYQQTPGQGLQFLFEYFSETQRNKGNFPGRFSGRQFSNSRSEMNVSTLELGDSALYLCASRSRGSVGDTDTQYFGPGTRLTVL.

The rearrangement joins TRBV19 to TRBJ1-5, with D hard to call. The V and J ends lost 8 bases and 0 bases respectively, with 11 bases between them. Germline V gene lookup returns CDR1 LNHDA and CDR2 SQIVND (reference sequence). The CDR3 runs to 14 residues. The CDR3 region has the DNA TGTGCCAGTCGAGCTACTTATAGCAATCAGCCCCAGCATTTT. Residues: CASRATYSNQPQHF.

This clone was seen only once. The chain recombines TRBV28 with TRBJ2-1; D is unclear. The CDR3 consists of 11 residues. V was shortened by 3 bases and J by 10 bases, with 7 bases between the two germline ends. Germline CDR1 and CDR2: MDHEN and SYDVKM. CDR3 bases: TGTGCCAGCAGTTTTAATGGGGAGCAGTTCTTC. Its translation: CASSFNGEQFF.

This chain joins TRBV9 and TRBJ1-5, with D unclear. The germline CDR1 and CDR2 sequences are SGDLS and YYNGEE. There are 13 residues in the CDR3. V lost 4 bases and J 4 bases, leaving 9 bases between the germline ends. The CDR3 sequence is CASSPEGNQPQHF. Written as DNA, the CDR3 is TGTGCCAGCAGCCCCGAGGGTAATCAGCCCCAGCATTTT.

This clone was observed a few times. The CDR3 spells CASSLDYPGTGELFF. The CDR3 bases are TGCGCCAGCAGCTTGGATTACCCGGGCACCGGGGAGCTGTTTTTT. The chain links TRBV5-1 to TRBJ2-2; D is unclear. CDR3 size: 15 residues. The ends were cut back, 0 bases at V and 4 bases at J, with 10 bases in the middle. CDR1 is SGHRS and CDR2 is YFSETQ in the germline V gene. Based on the CDR3 plus reference TRBV5-1 and TRBJ2-2, the full variable domain is KAGVTQTPRYLIKTRGQQVTLSCSPISGHRSVSWYQQTPGQGLQFLFEYFSETQRNKGNFPGRFSGRQFSNSRSEMNVSTLELGDSALYLCASSLDYPGTGELFFGEGSRLTVL.

Notes on this clone: With only one base between it and a far larger clone, this is likely a read error. The V and J genes are TRBV30 and TRBJ1-5, with D tentatively TRBD1 (5 bases). The germline CDR1 and CDR2 sequences are GTSNPN and SVGIG (reference sequence). CDR3 length: 15 amino acids. Trimming pared 4 bases from V and 0 bases from J, leaving 13 bases between. CDR3 bases: TGTGCCTGGAACGAGGGACGCCCTAGCAATCAGCCCCAGCATTTT. It yields the protein CAWNEGRPSNQPQHF.

J is TRBJ2-2 and V is TRBV7-9; a weak D match, TRBD2 (6 bases). The CDR3 runs 17 residues. The germline V and J ends were trimmed by 3 bases and 5 bases, with 19 bases remaining between them. Germline CDR1 reads SEHNR; CDR2 reads FQNEAQ (reference sequence). The CDR3 nucleotides are TGTGCCAGCAGCTTTCCCCGCGGGGCCGCAGGTACCGGGGAGCTGTTTTTT. Its translation is CASSFPRGAAGTGELFF.

This chain joins TRBV7-8 and TRBJ1-4, with a weak D call TRBD1 (6 bases). The CDR3 is made up of 15 amino acids. Germline V lookup: CDR1 SGHVS, CDR2 FQNEAQ. V lost 0 bases, J lost 8 bases, and 13 bases lay in between. The CDR3 DNA reads TGTGCCAGCAGCTTAGCGAGGGGGGCAGGGGAAAAACTGTTTTTT. Residues: CASSLARGAGEKLFF.

The V and J genes are TRBV11-3 and TRBJ2-2; D is ambiguous. Germline assignment: CDR1 SGHNT and CDR2 YENEEA. The CDR3 totals 14 residues. V was shortened by 6 bases and J by 2 bases, with 10 bases between the two germline ends. DNA for the CDR3: TGTGCCAGCAGTCCCCCATTCAACACCGGGGAGCTGTTTTTT. It is translated as CASSPPFNTGELFF. The variable domain in full, completed from reference TRBV11-3 and TRBJ2-2, reads EAGVVQSPRYKIIEKKQPVAFWCNPISGHNTLYWYLQNLGQGPELLIRYENEEAVDDSQLPKDRFSAERLKGVDSTLKIQPAELGDSAVYLCASSPPFNTGELFFGEGSRLTVL.

The V call is TRBV7-2, the J call TRBJ2-3; D ambiguous. This CDR3 region has 14 residues. V gave up 3 bases and J gave up 0 bases, with 7 bases separating them. From germline, CDR1 is SGHTA and CDR2 FQGNSA. This CDR3 is CASSLDMSTDTQYF. The CDR3 coding sequence is TGTGCCAGCAGCTTGGATATGAGCACAGATACGCAGTATTTT. Supplemented by reference TRBV7-2 and TRBJ2-3, the full variable domain reads GAGVSQSPSNKVTEKGKDVELRCDPISGHTALYWYRQSLGQGLEFLIYFQGNSAPDKSGLPSDRFSAERTGGSVSTLTIQRTQQEDSAVYLCASSLDMSTDTQYFGPGTRLTVL.

The rearrangement joins TRBV2 to TRBJ1-4, with 7 bases aligning to TRBD1. The CDR3 runs to 15 residues. Germline V gives CDR1 SNHLY, CDR2 FYNNEI. J gave up 7 bases and V 2 bases, and 7 bases lay outside the gene matches. This CDR3 is CASSEIRGTGEKLFF. CDR3 nucleotide sequence: TGTGCCAGCAGTGAAATCAGGGGGACGGGTGAAAAACTGTTTTTT.